The 4 T cell receptor beta chains reported below all come from one sample, sequenced in a study of Tregs in tolerant kidney transplant recipients (dated by TCRdb to the late 2010s). These receptors' targets are unknown. The library was generated by the immunoSEQ multiplex PCR assay. This immuneACCESS table, as held by TCRdb, lists in-frame sequences with V and J called but not all clones. Of the missing ones, under half trace to an unresolved V gene in checked studies; the others have no known cause. The sample profile shows 2,500 to 3,000 clones; under 40% of them were found once. In total, the top ten clones hold 6% to 8% of the sample. The sample comprised Tregs from blood cultured with allogeneic cells. The source of these receptors is a human donor in good health.

J is TRBJ2-3 and V is TRBV5-1, with D hard to call. The CDR3 is 13 amino acids. Germline V gene lookup returns CDR1 SGHRS and CDR2 YFSETQ. Trimming pared 4 bases from V and 1 base from J, leaving 7 bases between. DNA for the CDR3: TGCGCCAGCAGCCCCCAGGGCACAGATACGCAGTATTTT. Amino acids: CASSPQGTDTQYF.

J is TRBJ2-5 and V is TRBV4-1, with 9 bases that match TRBD1. The CDR3 sequence is 15 residues long. V lost 4 bases to trimming and J lost 5 bases; unmatched junction nucleotides: 8. In germline, CDR1 is MGHRA, CDR2 YSYEKL. In nucleotides, the CDR3 is TGCGCCAGCAGCCCCACAGGGGGCTCGTGGGAGACCCAGTACTTC. Encoded protein: CASSPTGGSWETQYF.

The J gene is TRBJ2-2, the V gene TRBV16; D perhaps matches TRBD1 (5 bases). Germline CDR1 and CDR2: KGHSY and FQNENV. V was clipped by 2 bases and J by 5 bases, with 15 bases between them. The CDR3 loop spans 16 amino acids. The CDR3 protein is CASSQIGREKTGELFF. CDR3 coding DNA: TGTGCCAGCAGCCAAATCGGCAGGGAAAAAACCGGGGAGCTGTTTTTT.

In its sample, this clone is medium-sized (0.01 to 0.1%). The rearrangement uses TRBV6-1 and TRBJ2-2; TRBD1 aligns across 10 bases. V gave up 6 bases and J gave up 6 bases; unmatched junction bases: 7. Germline V lookup: CDR1 MNHNS, CDR2 SASEGT. There are 15 residues in the CDR3. CDR3 sequence (DNA): TGTGCCAGCAGGCGACAGGGGGCGCGTCCCGGGGAGCTGTTTTTT. It yields the protein CASRRQGARPGELFF.